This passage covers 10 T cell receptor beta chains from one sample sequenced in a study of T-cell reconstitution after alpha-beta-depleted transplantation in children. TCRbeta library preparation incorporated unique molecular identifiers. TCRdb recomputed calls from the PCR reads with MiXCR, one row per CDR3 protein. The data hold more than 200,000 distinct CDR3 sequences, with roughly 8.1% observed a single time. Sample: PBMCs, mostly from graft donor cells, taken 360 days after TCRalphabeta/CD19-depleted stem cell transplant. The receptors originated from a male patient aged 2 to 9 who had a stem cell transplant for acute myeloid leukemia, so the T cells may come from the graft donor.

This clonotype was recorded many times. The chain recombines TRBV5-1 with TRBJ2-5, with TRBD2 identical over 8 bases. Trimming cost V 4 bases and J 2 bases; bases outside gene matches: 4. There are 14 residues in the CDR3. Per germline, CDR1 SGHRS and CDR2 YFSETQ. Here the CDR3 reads CASSQLAVQETQYF. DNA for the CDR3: TGCGCCAGCAGCCAACTAGCGGTGCAAGAGACCCAGTACTTC.

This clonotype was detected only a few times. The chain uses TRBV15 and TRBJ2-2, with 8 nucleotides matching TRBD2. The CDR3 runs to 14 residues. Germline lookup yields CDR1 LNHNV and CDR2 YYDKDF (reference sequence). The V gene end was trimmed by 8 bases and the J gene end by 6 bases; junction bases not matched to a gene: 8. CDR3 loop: CATYPGGLAGELFF. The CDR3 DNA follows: TGTGCCACCTATCCGGGGGGGCTCGCCGGGGAGCTGTTTTTT. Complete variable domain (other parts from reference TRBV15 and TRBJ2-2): DAMVIQNPRYQVTQFGKPVTLSCSQTLNHNVMYWYQQKSSQAPKLLFHYYDKDFNNEADTPDNFQSRRPNTSFCFLDIRSPGLGDTAMYLCATYPGGLAGELFFGEGSRLTVL.

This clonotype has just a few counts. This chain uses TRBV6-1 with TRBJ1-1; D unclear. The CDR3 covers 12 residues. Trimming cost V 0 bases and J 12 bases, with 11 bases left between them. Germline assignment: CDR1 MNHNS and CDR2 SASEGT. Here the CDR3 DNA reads TGTGCCAGCAGTGAAGCGTCGGTCTTGACTTTCTTT. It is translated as CASSEASVLTFF.

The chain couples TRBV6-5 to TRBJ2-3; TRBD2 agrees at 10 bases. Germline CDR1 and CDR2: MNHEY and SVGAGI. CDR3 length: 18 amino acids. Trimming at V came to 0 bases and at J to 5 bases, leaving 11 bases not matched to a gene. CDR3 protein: CASSYSSPLAGVRDTQYF. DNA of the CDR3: TGTGCCAGCAGTTACTCTTCCCCCCTAGCGGGGGTTAGAGATACGCAGTATTTT.

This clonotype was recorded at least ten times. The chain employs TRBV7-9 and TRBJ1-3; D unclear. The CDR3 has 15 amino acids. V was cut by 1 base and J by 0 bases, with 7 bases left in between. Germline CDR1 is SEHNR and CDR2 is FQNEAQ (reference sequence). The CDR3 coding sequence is TGTGCCAGCAGCTTAGTGGGTTCCTCTGGAAACACCATATATTTT. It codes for CASSLVGSSGNTIYF.

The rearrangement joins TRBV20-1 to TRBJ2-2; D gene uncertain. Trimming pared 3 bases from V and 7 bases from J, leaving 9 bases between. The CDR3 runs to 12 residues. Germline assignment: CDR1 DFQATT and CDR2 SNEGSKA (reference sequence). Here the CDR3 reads CSARAPNGELFF. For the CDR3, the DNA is TGCAGTGCTAGGGCACCGAACGGGGAGCTGTTTTTT.

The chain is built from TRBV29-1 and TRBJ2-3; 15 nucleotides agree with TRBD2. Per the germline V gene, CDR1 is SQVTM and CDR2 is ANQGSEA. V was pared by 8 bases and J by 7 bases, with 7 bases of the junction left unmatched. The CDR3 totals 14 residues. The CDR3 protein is CSTRTSGRGYTQYF. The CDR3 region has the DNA TGCAGCACCCGGACTAGCGGGAGGGGATATACGCAGTATTTT.

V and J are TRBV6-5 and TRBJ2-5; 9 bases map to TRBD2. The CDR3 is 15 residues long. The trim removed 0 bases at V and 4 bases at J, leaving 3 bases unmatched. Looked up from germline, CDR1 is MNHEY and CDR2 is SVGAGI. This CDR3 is CASSYSLAGTETQYF. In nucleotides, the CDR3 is TGTGCCAGCAGTTACTCGCTAGCGGGAACAGAGACCCAGTACTTC.

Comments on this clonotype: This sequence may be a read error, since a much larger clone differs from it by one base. The CDR3 nucleotides read TGCTGTGCTAGAGATGACCCCGTAGCGGGGGCCTACAATGAGCAGTTCTTC. Its translation: CCARDDPVAGAYNEQFF. The V gene is TRBV20-1, the J gene TRBJ2-1; 9 bases fit TRBD2. There are 17 residues in the CDR3. Germline V lookup: CDR1 DFQATT, CDR2 SNEGSKA (reference sequence).

The CDR3 DNA sequence: TGTGCCAGCAGCTTAGCCAGCTACTACAATGAGCAGTTCTTC. Its protein product is CASSLASYYNEQFF. The rearrangement uses TRBV7-2 and TRBJ2-1; D not resolved. V was cut by 0 bases and J by 3 bases, with 6 bases left in between. Germline V gene sequence: CDR1 SGHTA, CDR2 FQGNSA. The length of the CDR3 is 14 residues.